This TCR beta chain was sequenced for a study of CD8 T cells in Susac syndrome. Random hexamers were used to reverse transcribe about 0.5 to 1 ug of RNA. TCRdb processed the immunoSEQ multiplex PCR reads anew with MiXCR; each CDR3 protein has one entry. The sample shows some 130,000 distinct CDR3 sequences, 95% of them seen only once. V dropped 1 base and J dropped 4; count of bases not matched to a gene: 2. Germline V gene lookup returns CDR1 SQVTM and CDR2 ANQGSEA. The CDR3 extends over 14 amino acids. This receptor was taken from a human donor with Susac syndrome. Sample: CD8+ T cells from PBMCs. V is TRBV29-1 and J is TRBJ2-1; 9 bases match TRBD2. CDR3 amino acids: CSVEVTSGYNEQFF. The CDR3 DNA reads as TGCAGCGTTGAAGTGACTAGCGGATACAATGAGCAGTTCTTC.